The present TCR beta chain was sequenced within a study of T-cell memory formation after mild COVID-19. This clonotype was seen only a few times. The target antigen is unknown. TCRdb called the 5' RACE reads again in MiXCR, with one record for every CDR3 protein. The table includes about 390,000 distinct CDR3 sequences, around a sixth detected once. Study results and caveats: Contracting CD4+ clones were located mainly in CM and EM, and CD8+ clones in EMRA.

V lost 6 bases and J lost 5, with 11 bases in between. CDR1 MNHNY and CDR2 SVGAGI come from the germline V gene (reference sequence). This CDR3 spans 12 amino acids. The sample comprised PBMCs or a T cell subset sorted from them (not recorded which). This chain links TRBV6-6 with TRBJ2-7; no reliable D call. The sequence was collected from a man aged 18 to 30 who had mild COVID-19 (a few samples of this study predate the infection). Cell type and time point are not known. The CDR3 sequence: CASRGMGDEQYV. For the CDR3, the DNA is TGTGCCAGCAGGGGGATGGGTGACGAGCAGTACGTC.